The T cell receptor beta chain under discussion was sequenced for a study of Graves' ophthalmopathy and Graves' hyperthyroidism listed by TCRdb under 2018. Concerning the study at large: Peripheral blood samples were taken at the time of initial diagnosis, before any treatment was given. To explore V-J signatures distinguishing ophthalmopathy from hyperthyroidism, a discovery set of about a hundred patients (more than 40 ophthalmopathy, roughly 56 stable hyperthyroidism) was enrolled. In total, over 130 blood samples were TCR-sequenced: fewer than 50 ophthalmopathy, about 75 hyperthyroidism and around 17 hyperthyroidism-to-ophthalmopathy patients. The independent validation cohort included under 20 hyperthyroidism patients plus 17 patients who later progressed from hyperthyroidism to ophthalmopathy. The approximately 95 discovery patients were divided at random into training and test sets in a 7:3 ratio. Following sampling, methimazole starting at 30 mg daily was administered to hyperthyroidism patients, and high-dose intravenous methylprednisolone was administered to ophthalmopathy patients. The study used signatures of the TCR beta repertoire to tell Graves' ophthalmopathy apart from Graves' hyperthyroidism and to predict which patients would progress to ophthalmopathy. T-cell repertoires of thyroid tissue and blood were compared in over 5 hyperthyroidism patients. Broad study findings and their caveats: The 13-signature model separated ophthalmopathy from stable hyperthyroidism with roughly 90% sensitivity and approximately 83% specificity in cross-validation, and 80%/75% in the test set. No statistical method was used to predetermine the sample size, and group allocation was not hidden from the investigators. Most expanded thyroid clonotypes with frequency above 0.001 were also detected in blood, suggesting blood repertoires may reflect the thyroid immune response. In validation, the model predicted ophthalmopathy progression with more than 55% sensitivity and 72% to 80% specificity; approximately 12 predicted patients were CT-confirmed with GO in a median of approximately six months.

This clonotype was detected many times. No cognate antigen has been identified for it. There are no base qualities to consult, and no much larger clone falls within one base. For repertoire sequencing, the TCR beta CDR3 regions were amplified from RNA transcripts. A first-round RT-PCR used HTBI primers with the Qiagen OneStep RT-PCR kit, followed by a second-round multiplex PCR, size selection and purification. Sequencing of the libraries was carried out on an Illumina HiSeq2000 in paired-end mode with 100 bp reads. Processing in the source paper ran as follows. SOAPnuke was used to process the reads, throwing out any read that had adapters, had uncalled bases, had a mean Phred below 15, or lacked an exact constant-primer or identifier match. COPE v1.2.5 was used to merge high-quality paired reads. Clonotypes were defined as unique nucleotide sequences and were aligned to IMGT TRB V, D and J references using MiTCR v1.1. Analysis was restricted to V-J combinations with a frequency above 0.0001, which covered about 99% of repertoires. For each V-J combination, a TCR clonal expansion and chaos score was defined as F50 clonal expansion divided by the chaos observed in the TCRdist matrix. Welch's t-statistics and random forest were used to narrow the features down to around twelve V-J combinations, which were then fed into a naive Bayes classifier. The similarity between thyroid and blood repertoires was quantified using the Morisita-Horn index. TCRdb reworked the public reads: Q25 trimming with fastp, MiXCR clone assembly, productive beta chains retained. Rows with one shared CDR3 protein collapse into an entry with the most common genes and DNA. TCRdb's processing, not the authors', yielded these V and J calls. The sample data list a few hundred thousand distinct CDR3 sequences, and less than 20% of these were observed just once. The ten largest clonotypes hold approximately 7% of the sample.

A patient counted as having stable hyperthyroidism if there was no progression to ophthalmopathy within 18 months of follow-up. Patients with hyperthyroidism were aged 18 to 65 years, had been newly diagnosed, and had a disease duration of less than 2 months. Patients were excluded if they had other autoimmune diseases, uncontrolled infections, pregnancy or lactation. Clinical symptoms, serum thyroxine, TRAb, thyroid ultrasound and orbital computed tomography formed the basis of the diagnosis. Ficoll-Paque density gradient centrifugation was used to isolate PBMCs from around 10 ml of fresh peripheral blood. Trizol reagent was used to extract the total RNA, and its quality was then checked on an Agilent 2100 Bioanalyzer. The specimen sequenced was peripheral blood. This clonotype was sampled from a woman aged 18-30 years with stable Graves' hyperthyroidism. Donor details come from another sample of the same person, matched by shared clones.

The sequenced DNA: TGTGCCAGCAGTTACTCCTCCCTTCCACCTGGGGAGCAGTACTTC. Its product reads: CASSYSSLPPGEQYF. Rearrangement joined TRBV6-5 to TRBJ2-7; there is no confident call for the D gene. CDR1 and CDR2, looked up from the germline V gene, are MNHEY and SVGAGI. V is shortened by 0 bases, J by 7 bases, and the region joining them spans 16 bases. The CDR3 covers 15 residues, taking in both the cysteine and the phenylalanine. CDR3 DNA only is kept here, 45 bases in frame from base 1.